These 25 T cell receptor beta chains came from one sample sequenced in a study of shared clonotypes between healthy human individuals. Generated by immunoSEQ multiplex PCR, the TCRdb table keeps only in-frame clones and is missing some. The sample holds some 2,000,000 clones, under 97% seen once. The sequenced sample consisted of naive CD4+ T cells sorted from blood. The subset denotes: CD45RA+ positively selected. The receptors here all came from a young man in good health.

The genes are TRBV27 and TRBJ2-2; D might be TRBD1 or TRBD2, each matching 5 bases. CDR1 and CDR2 from the germline V gene are MNHEY and SMNVEV (reference sequence). CDR3 length: 16 residues. V was pared by 4 bases and J by 2 bases, with 14 bases between. The DNA for the CDR3 is TGTGCCAGCAGTTCGGACTTGACAGCTAACACCGGGGAGCTGTTTTTT. Translation gives CASSSDLTANTGELFF.

The chain has TRBV30 and TRBJ1-2; a possible D gene is TRBD1 (5 bases). The length of the CDR3 is 13 residues. The V gene lost 1 base and the J gene lost 6 bases, with 12 bases spanning the gap. CDR1 is GTSNPN and CDR2 is SVGIG in the germline V gene (reference sequence). This chain's CDR3 is CAWSAGSQDGYTF. DNA of the CDR3: TGTGCCTGGAGTGCCGGGTCACAGGATGGCTACACCTTC.

V gene TRBV6-5 combines with J gene TRBJ2-3; 11 bases line up with TRBD2. The CDR3 has 15 amino acids. V trimming: 7 bases; J trimming: 1 base; junction bases outside the gene matches: 4. The germline V gene has CDR1 MNHEY and CDR2 SVGAGI. The DNA for the CDR3 is TGTGCCAGCACCCCGACTAGCGGGGGCACAGATACGCAGTATTTT. Translated: CASTPTSGGTDTQYF.

The chain combines TRBV27 with TRBJ2-5; D possibly matches TRBD1 or TRBD2 (6 bases each). The CDR3 runs 15 residues. V lost 8 bases to trimming and J lost 2 bases, with 18 bases between them. Germline lookup yields CDR1 MNHEY and CDR2 SMNVEV (reference sequence). The CDR3 is CASRLMGGIQETQYF. The CDR3 DNA is TGTGCCAGCCGCCTCATGGGGGGCATACAAGAGACCCAGTACTTC.

The V gene is TRBV7-2, the J gene TRBJ1-3; D not resolved. The CDR3 runs to 14 residues. V was cut by 4 bases and J by 2 bases, with 9 bases left in between. Germline lookup yields CDR1 SGHTA and CDR2 FQGNSA. In DNA, the CDR3 is TGTGCCAGCAGCTCCGCAGTTCCTGGAAACACCATATATTTT. It yields the protein CASSSAVPGNTIYF. Full variable domain (rest looked up from reference TRBV7-2 and TRBJ1-3): GAGVSQSPSNKVTEKGKDVELRCDPISGHTALYWYRQSLGQGLEFLIYFQGNSAPDKSGLPSDRFSAERTGGSVSTLTIQRTQQEDSAVYLCASSSAVPGNTIYFGEGSWLTVV.

The chain combines TRBV28 with TRBJ2-5; the D gene is possibly TRBD1 (6 bases). Germline V CDR1 and CDR2: MDHEN, SYDVKM. There are 13 residues in the CDR3. Between the trimmed V and J ends, which lost 3 bases and 7 bases, there was a span of 12 bases. CDR3 DNA: TGTGCCAGCAGTTTGGGGGCCAGCGGGACCCAGTACTTC. Its protein is CASSLGASGTQYF.

This chain uses TRBV11-3 with TRBJ2-3; D call uncertain. CDR1 and CDR2 (germline): SGHNT, YENEEA. The V end was cut by 5 bases, the J end by 2 bases, with 14 bases between. This CDR3 spans 15 amino acids. The CDR3 is CASSPGVGNTDTQYF. The CDR3, as DNA: TGTGCCAGCAGCCCGGGTGTAGGGAACACAGATACGCAGTATTTT.

In regard to this clone: The same CDR3 is also encoded by other DNA sequences in this sample. This chain links TRBV30 with TRBJ1-2; a weak D match, TRBD1 (5 bases). Germline V CDR1 and CDR2: GTSNPN, SVGIG (reference sequence). The germline V and J ends were trimmed by 2 bases and 1 base, with 11 bases remaining between them. The CDR3 extends over 14 amino acids. CDR3 nucleotides: TGTGCCTGGAGTACAGGACGGATTAACTATGGCTACACCTTC. This sequence encodes CAWSTGRINYGYTF.

A word on this clone: The same CDR3 is also encoded by other DNA sequences in this sample. This sequence joins TRBV9 and TRBJ2-2, with D maybe TRBD2 (5 bases). CDR3 length: 13 residues. Trimming removed 2 bases at V and 5 bases at J, with 7 bases between. Per germline, CDR1 SGDLS and CDR2 YYNGEE. The CDR3 protein is CASSVTGTGELFF. DNA of the CDR3: TGTGCCAGCAGCGTGACGGGAACCGGGGAGCTGTTTTTT.

Points on this clone: The junction departs from germline at one end; a sequencing error may be responsible. V is TRBV7-2 and J is TRBJ2-3; D ambiguous. Germline V lookup: CDR1 SGHTA, CDR2 FQGNSA. This CDR3 is built from 15 residues. CDR3 sequence reads: CAGSLGGILGDTQYF. In DNA form, the CDR3 reads TGTGCCGGCAGCTTAGGTGGGATCTTGGGAGATACGCAGTATTTT.

V and J are TRBV6-4 and TRBJ2-1; 14 positions agree with TRBD2. The length of the CDR3 is 15 residues. The V segment lost 4 bases and the J segment 8 bases; nucleotides outside the gene matches: 4. Germline V gene lookup returns CDR1 MRHNA and CDR2 SNTAGT. Written as DNA, the CDR3 is TGTGCCAGCAGTGGCGGGACTAGCGGGAGTCATGAGCAGTTCTTC. Translation: CASSGGTSGSHEQFF.

V usage is TRBV6-1 and J usage is TRBJ2-3; 7 bases are a match to TRBD1. V lost 4 bases and J lost 2; bases outside the gene matches: 9. Germline-derived CDR1 and CDR2 are MNHNS and SASEGT. This CDR3 has 16 amino acids. Here the CDR3 reads CASSGPRDSFTDTQYF. The CDR3 nucleotides are TGTGCCAGCAGTGGCCCCCGGGACAGCTTCACAGATACGCAGTATTTT.

The CDR3 loop reads CASSDIEVRNTIYF. The CDR3 coding sequence is TGTGCCAGCAGTGATATTGAGGTTCGAAACACCATATATTTT. The chain combines TRBV6-1 with TRBJ1-3; D gene uncertain. The CDR3 sequence is 14 residues long. Germline CDR1 MNHNS, CDR2 SASEGT. Trimming removed 3 bases at V and 5 bases at J, with 11 bases between.

In its sample, this clone was seen once. The V call is TRBV7-9, the J call TRBJ1-2; possible D gene TRBD1, 6 bases. CDR3 length: 13 residues. Germline-derived CDR1 and CDR2 are SEHNR and FQNEAQ (reference sequence). With 5 bases removed from V and 5 bases from J, the gap between germline ends came to 12 bases. The CDR3 protein is CASSLGQIYGYTF. CDR3 bases: TGTGCCAGCAGCCTTGGACAGATATATGGCTACACCTTC.

This sequence joins TRBV5-1 and TRBJ2-7; TRBD1 matches 10 bases. Germline loops: CDR1 SGHRS, CDR2 YFSETQ. The CDR3 sequence is 15 residues long. V was clipped by 0 bases and J by 5 bases; unmatched bases: 5. The CDR3 nucleotides are TGCGCCAGCAGCTTGGAGGGACAGGGGATCGACGAGCAGTACTTC. Its protein product is CASSLEGQGIDEQYF.

This clone occurred once. The V gene is TRBV11-2, the J gene TRBJ2-1, with D possibly matching TRBD1 (5 bases). There are 13 residues in the CDR3. V gave up 3 bases and J gave up 6 bases, with 9 bases separating them. CDR1 and CDR2 (germline): SGHAT, FQNNGV. DNA for the CDR3: TGTGCCAGCAGCTTGGGGCCCCCCAATGAGCAGTTCTTC. This gives the protein CASSLGPPNEQFF. The variable domain in full, completed from reference TRBV11-2 and TRBJ2-1, reads EAGVAQSPRYKIIEKRQSVAFWCNPISGHATLYWYQQILGQGPKLLIQFQNNGVVDDSQLPKDRFSAERLKGVDSTLKIQPAKLEDSAVYLCASSLGPPNEQFFGPGTRLTVL.

The V gene is TRBV28, the J gene TRBJ2-2; no clear D. The CDR3 runs to 13 residues. V lost 10 bases to trimming and J lost 0 bases, with 9 bases between them. CDR1 MDHEN and CDR2 SYDVKM come from the germline V gene. The CDR3 sequence is CATEVANTGELFF. DNA for the CDR3: TGTGCCACCGAGGTGGCGAACACCGGGGAGCTGTTTTTT.

In its sample, this clone was seen once. The chain recombines TRBV4-1 with TRBJ2-7, with TRBD2 identical over 7 bases. Germline CDR1 is MGHRA and CDR2 is YSYEKL. This CDR3 has 16 residues. V shed 4 bases, J shed 2 bases, and the junction held 11 bases outside the gene matches. CDR3 sequence (DNA): TGCGCCAGCAGCCGATCAGACGTCCTAGCGGCCTACGAGCAGTACTTC. It translates to CASSRSDVLAAYEQYF.

This chain links TRBV7-6 with TRBJ2-5; 11 bases are a match to TRBD2. Per the germline V gene, CDR1 is SGHVS and CDR2 is FNYEAQ. The CDR3 length is 16 residues. Unmatched junction bases numbered 7, after V lost 5 bases and J lost 2 bases. For the CDR3, the DNA is TGTGCCAGCAGCCCAGGGACTAGCGGATTTCAAGAGACCCAGTACTTC. It translates to CASSPGTSGFQETQYF.

The rearrangement joins TRBV6-1 to TRBJ1-6; D gene unclear. The CDR3 contains 15 residues. V was trimmed by 0 bases and J by 6 bases, leaving 9 bases between them. CDR1 and CDR2 from the germline V gene are MNHNS and SASEGT. The CDR3 sequence: CASSEARGANSPLHF. DNA for the CDR3: TGTGCCAGCAGTGAAGCTCGGGGAGCTAATTCACCCCTCCACTTT.

J is TRBJ2-7 and V is TRBV5-6; D tentatively fits TRBD1 or TRBD2 (6 bases each). Trimming cost V 5 bases and J 3 bases, with 18 bases left between them. Germline assignment: CDR1 SGHDT and CDR2 YYEEEE. There are 15 residues in the CDR3. CDR3 sequence: CASSRGPGPSYEQYF. DNA for the CDR3: TGTGCCAGCAGTCGGGGGCCAGGACCGAGCTACGAGCAGTACTTC.

The V and J genes are TRBV18 and TRBJ2-1; possibly TRBD1 or TRBD2 for D (6 bases each). V was clipped by 4 bases and J by 9 bases, with 16 bases between them. The CDR3 covers 14 residues. The germline V gene encodes CDR1 KGHSH and CDR2 LQKENI. CDR3 nucleotides: TGTGCCAGCTCACGGGGGGCAGTGGAGGGTGAGCAGTTCTTC. Translation: CASSRGAVEGEQFF. Full variable domain (rest looked up from reference TRBV18 and TRBJ2-1): NAGVMQNPRHLVRRRGQEARLRCSPMKGHSHVYWYRQLPEEGLKFMVYLQKENIIDESGMPKERFSAEFPKEGPSILRIQQVVRGDSAAYFCASSRGAVEGEQFFGPGTRLTVL.

The V and J genes are TRBV5-1 and TRBJ2-5; D is undetermined. V was clipped by 0 bases and J by 3 bases, with 12 bases between them. The CDR3 sequence is 15 residues long. CDR1 is SGHRS, CDR2 YFSETQ, per germline. The CDR3 is CASSLAGAPEETQYF. The CDR3 DNA reads TGCGCCAGCAGCTTGGCCGGAGCTCCAGAAGAGACCCAGTACTTC.

The genes are TRBV19 and TRBJ2-5; 9 bases fit TRBD2. V was clipped by 1 base and J by 5 bases; unmatched bases: 5. The CDR3 runs to 15 residues. Germline-derived CDR1 and CDR2 are LNHDA and SQIVND (reference sequence). CDR3 in amino acids: CASSIGGTSLETQYF. For the CDR3, the DNA is TGTGCCAGTAGTATAGGTGGGACTAGCCTTGAGACCCAGTACTTC.

J is TRBJ1-6 and V is TRBV9; D may be TRBD1 (6 bases). Germline assignment: CDR1 SGDLS and CDR2 YYNGEE. V lost 2 bases and J lost 11, with 14 bases in between. This CDR3 spans 14 amino acids. This CDR3 is CASSVARGETPLHF. The CDR3 DNA follows: TGTGCCAGCAGCGTCGCCAGGGGTGAGACACCCCTCCACTTT.